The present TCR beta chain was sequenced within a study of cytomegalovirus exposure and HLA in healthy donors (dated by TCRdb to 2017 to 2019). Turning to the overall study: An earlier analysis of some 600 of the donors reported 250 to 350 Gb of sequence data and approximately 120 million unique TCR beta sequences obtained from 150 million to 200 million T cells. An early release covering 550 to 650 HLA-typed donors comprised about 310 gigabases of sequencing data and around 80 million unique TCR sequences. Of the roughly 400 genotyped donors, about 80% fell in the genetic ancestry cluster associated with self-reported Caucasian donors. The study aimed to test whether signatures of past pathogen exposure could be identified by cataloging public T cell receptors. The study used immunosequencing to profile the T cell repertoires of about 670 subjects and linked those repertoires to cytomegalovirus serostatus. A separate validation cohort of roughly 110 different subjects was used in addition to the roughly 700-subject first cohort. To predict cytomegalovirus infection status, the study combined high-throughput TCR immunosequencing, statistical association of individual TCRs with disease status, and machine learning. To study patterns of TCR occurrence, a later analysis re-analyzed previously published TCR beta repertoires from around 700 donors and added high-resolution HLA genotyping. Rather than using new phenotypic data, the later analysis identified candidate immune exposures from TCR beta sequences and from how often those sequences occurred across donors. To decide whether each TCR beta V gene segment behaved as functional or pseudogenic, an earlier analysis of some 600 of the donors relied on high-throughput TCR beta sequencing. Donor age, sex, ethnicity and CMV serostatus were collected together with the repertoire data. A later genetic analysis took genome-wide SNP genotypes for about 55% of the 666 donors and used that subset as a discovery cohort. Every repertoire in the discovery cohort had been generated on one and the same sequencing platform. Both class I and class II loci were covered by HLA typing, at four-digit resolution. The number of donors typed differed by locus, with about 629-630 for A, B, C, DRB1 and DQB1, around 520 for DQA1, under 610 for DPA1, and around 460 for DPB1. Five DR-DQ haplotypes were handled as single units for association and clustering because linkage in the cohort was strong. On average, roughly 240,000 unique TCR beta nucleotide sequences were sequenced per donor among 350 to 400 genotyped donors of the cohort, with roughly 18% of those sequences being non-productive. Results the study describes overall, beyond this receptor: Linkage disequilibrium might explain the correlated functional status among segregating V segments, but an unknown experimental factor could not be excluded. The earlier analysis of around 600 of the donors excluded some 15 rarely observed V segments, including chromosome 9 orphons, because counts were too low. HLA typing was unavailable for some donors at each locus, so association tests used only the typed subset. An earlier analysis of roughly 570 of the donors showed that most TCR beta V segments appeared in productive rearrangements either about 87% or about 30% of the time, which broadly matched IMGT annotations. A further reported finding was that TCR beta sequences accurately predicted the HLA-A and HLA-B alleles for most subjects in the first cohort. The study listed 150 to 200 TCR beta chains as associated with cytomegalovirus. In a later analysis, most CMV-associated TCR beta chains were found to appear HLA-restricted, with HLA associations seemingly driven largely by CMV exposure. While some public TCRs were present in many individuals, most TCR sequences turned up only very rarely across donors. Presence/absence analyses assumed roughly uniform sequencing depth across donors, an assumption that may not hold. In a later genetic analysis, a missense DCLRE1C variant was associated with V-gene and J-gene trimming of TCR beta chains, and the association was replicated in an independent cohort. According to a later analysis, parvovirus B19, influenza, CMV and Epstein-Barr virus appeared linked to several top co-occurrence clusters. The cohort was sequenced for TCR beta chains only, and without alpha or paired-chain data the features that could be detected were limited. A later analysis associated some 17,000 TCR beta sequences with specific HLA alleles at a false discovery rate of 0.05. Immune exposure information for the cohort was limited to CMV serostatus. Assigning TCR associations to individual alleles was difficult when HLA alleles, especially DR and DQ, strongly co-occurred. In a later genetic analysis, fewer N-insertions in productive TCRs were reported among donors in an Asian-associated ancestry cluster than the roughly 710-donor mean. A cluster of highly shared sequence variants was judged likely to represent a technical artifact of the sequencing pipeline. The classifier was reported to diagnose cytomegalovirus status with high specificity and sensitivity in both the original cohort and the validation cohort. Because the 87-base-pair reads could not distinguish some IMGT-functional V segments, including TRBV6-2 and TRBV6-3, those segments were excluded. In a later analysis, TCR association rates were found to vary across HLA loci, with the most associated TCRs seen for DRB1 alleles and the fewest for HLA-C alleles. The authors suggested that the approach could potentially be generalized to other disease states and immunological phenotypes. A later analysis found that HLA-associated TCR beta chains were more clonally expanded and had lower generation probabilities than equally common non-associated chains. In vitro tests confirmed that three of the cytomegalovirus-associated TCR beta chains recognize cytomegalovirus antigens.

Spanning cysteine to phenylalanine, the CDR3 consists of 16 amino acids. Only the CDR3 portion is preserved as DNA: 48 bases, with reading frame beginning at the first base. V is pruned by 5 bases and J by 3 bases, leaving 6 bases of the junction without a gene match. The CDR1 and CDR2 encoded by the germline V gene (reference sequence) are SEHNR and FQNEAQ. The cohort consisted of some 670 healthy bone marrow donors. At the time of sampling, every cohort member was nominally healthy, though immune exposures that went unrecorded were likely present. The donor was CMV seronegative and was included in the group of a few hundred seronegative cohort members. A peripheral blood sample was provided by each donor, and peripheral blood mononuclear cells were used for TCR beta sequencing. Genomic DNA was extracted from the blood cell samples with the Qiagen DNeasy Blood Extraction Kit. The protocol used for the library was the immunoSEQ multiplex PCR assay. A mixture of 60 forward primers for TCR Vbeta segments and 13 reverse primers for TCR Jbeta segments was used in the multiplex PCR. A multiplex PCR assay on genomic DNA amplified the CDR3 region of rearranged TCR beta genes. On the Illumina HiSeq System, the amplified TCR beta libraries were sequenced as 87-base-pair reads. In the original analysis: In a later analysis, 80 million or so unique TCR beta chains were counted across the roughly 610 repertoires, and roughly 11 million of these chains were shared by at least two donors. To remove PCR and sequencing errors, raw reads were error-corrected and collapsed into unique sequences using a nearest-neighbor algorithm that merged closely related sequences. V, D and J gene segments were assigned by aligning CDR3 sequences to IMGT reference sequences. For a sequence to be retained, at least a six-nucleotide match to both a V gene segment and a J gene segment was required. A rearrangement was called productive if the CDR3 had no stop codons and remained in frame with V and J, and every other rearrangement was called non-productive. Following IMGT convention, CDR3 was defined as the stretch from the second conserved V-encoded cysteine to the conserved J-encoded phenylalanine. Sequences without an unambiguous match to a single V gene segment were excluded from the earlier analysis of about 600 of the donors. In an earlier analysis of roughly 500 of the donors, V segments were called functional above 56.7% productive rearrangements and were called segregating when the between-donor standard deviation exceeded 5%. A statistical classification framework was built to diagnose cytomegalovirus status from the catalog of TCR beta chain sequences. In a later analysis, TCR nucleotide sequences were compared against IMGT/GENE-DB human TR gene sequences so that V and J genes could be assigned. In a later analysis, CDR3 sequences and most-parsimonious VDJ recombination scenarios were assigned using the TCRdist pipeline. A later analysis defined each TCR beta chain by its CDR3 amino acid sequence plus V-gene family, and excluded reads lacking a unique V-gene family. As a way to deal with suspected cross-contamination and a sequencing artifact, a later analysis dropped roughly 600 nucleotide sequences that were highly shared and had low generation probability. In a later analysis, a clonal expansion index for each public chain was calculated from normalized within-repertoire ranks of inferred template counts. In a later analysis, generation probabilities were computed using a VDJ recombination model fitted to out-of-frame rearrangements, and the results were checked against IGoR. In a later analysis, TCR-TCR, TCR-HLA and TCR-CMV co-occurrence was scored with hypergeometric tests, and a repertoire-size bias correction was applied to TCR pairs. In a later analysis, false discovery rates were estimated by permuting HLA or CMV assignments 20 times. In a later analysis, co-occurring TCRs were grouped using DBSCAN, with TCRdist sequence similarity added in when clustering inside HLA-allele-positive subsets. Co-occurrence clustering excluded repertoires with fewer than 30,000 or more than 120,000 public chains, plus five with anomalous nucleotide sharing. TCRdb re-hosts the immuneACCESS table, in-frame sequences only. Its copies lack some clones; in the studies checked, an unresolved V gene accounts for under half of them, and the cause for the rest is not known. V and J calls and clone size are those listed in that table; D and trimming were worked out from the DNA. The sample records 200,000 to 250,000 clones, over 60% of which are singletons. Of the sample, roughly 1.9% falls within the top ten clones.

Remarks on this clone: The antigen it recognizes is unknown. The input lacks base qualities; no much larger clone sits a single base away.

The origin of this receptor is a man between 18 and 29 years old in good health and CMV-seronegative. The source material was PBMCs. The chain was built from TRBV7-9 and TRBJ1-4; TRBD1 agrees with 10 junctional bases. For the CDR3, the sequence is CASSIGTGDPNEKLFF. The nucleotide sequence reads TGTGCCAGCAGCATCGGGACAGGGGACCCTAATGAAAAACTGTTTTTT.